Listed below are T cell receptor beta chains from one sample, sequenced in a study of OX40 agonist ivuxolimab in advanced cancers. The table came from immunoSEQ multiplex PCR; TCRdb's copy has only in-frame clones and leaves some out. The top ten hold less than 6.5% of the sample, which has some 77,000 clones, 80% to 90% seen once. This material consisted of CD4+ or CD8+ T cells sorted from blood, taken in a trial of the OX40 agonist ivuxolimab. The receptors were gathered from an adult with an advanced solid tumor such as melanoma, head and neck, liver or kidney cancer. Both conserved end residues are part of each CDR3. The D gene is left open where the match is weak. Clone size is not always given. Where it is, it says once, few, many or a class for expanded clones.

>NA|TRBJ2-3|TRBV9|NA
TGTGCCAGCAGCGCAGAGCGTTGGGGGAGCACAGATACGCAGTATTTT
CASSAERWGSTDTQYF
>NA|TRBJ1-2|TRBV6-5|NA
TGTGCCAGCAGTTACGGCATCAGCTATGGCTACACCTTC
CASSYGISYGYTF
>NA|TRBJ1-1|TRBV5-4|TRBD1
TGTGCCAGCAGCTTTAACAGGGGGGAGAACACTGAAGCTTTCTTT
CASSFNRGENTEAFF
>NA|TRBJ2-3|TRBV28|NA
TGTGCCAGCACCCTCGGAGGGGCCGGCACAGATACGCAGTATTTT
CASTLGGAGTDTQYF
>NA|TRBJ2-1|TRBV6-5|TRBD2
TGTGCCAGCAGGATAGCGGGAGGCTCCTACAATGAGCAGTTCTTC
CASRIAGGSYNEQFF
>NA|TRBJ1-2|TRBV4-1|NA
TGCGCCAGCAGCCACGACTGGGGGGACGCACGTGGCTACACCTTC
CASSHDWGDARGYTF
>NA|TRBJ1-5|TRBV2|NA
TGTGCCAGCAGGGGGCGACAGACAAATCAGCCCCAGCATTTT
CASRGRQTNQPQHF
>NA|TRBJ1-5|TRBV30|NA
TGTGCCTCCTCTGGGGGCGATGGCAATCAGCCCCAGCATTTT
CASSGGDGNQPQHF
>NA|TRBJ2-3|TRBV9|TRBD2
TGTGCCAGCAGCGTAGGAGGGGCGGGGGGAAGCACAGATACGCAGTATTTT
CASSVGGAGGSTDTQYF
>NA|TRBJ2-1|TRBV19|NA
TGTGCCAGTAGTTGGGCGGGGCAGAGCTCCTACAATGAGCAGTTCTTC
CASSWAGQSSYNEQFF
>NA|TRBJ2-7|TRBV6-1|NA
TGTGCCAGCAGTGAAAAAGGGAGGGGGCACAGGGGCGAGCAGTACTTC
CASSEKGRGHRGEQYF
>NA|TRBJ2-3|TRBV7-9|NA
TGTGCCAGCAGCTTATTTGTAACAGATACGCAGTATTTT
CASSLFVTDTQYF
>NA|TRBJ2-3|TRBV5-1|TRBD2
TGCGCCAGCAGCTTGGACCGGGGGGGCCGGGATACGCAGTATTTT
CASSLDRGGRDTQYF
>NA|TRBJ2-7|TRBV7-9|TRBD2
TGTGCCAGCGTGGTAGCGGGGACCTACGAGCAGTACTTC
CASVVAGTYEQYF
>NA|TRBJ2-7|TRBV6-6|NA
TGTGCCAGCAGGAAACAGGAGTCCTACGAGCAGTACTTC
CASRKQESYEQYF
>once|TRBJ1-1|TRBV2|TRBD1
TGTGCCAGCAGTGAACAGGGGGGTTACACTGAAGCTTTCTTT
CASSEQGGYTEAFF
>many|TRBJ2-4|TRBV18|NA
TGTGCCAGCTCACCAGGGGGATCGAACATTCAGTACTTC
CASSPGGSNIQYF
>once|TRBJ2-3|TRBV2|NA
TGTGCCAGCAGTGGTCGGGAAGATACGCAGTATTTT
CASSGREDTQYF
>NA|TRBJ2-7|TRBV27|NA
TGTGCCAGCAGCTTGGGGACGGGCGAGCAGTACTTC
CASSLGTGEQYF
>NA|TRBJ1-2|TRBV5-8|NA
TGTGCCAGCAGACCTCAGGGAAAGAGCTATGGCTACACCTTC
CASRPQGKSYGYTF
>NA|TRBJ1-2|TRBV19|NA
TGTGCCAGTAGGGGTATAGGGCGCCAGGGAGGCTACACCTTC
CASRGIGRQGGYTF
>NA|TRBJ1-2|TRBV7-2|NA
TGTGCCAGTTATGGGCCGGGGACCTATGGCTACACCTTC
CASYGPGTYGYTF
>NA|TRBJ1-2|TRBV9|NA
TGTGCCAGCAGCGTAGTCGCCGGGACACCTGTCTATGGCTACACCTTC
CASSVVAGTPVYGYTF